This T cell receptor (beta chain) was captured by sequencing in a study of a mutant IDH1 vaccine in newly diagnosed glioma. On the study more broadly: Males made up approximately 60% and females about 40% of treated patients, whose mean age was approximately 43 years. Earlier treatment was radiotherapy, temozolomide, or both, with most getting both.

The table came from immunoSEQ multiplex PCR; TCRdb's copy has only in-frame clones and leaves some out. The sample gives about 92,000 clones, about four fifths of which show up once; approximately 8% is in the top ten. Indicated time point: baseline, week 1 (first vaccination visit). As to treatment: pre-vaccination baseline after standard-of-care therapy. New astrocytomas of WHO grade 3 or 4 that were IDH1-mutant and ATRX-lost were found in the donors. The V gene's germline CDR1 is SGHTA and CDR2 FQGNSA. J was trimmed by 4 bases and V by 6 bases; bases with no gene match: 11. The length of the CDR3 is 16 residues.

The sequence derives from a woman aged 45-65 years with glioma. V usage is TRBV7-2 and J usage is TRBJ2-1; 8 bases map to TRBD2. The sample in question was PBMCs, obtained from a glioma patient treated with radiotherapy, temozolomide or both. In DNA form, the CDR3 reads TGTGCCAGCAGGTCAGAAGCGGGGGCGACGTACAATGAGCAGTTCTTC. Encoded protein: CASRSEAGATYNEQFF.